These 26 T cell receptor beta chains share one sample of origin, sequenced in a study of neurological immune-mediated disorders. TCRdb recomputed calls from the 5' RACE reads with MiXCR, one row per CDR3 protein. This table holds about 60,000 distinct CDR3 sequences, around 3.8% found once. What was sequenced was PBMCs. The receptors originated from a woman aged 45-60 years with multiple sclerosis.

Ten or more counts support this clonotype. This chain uses TRBV20-1 with TRBJ2-1; no clear D gene. The CDR3 length is 11 residues. Germline-derived CDR1 and CDR2 are DFQATT and SNEGSKA (reference sequence). Trimming removed 5 bases from V and 12 bases from J, with 14 bases in between. CDR3 region: CSAPRELTQFF. The CDR3 DNA follows: TGCAGTGCTCCTAGAGAACTGACGCAGTTCTTC.

This clonotype showed up just a few times. Here the CDR3 reads CSARTGKLYEQYF. The CDR3 nucleotides read TGCAGTGCTAGGACAGGGAAACTCTACGAGCAGTACTTC. J is TRBJ2-7 and V is TRBV20-1; 7 nucleotides match TRBD1. The CDR3 is 13 amino acids. The germline V gene has CDR1 DFQATT and CDR2 SNEGSKA (reference sequence). J was trimmed by 3 bases and V by 3 bases; bases with no gene match: 5.

DNA for the CDR3: TGTGCCAGCAGCCCCCGGGACACCTACAATGAGCAGTTCTTC. Translation: CASSPRDTYNEQFF. The chain has TRBV9 and TRBJ2-1; tentatively, D is TRBD1 (6 bases). V gave up 4 bases and J gave up 2 bases, with 10 bases separating them. The CDR3 spans 14 residues. The germline gives CDR1 SGDLS, CDR2 YYNGEE.

Details on this clonotype: Just one base apart from a much larger clone, this may be a read error. The rearrangement uses TRBV20-1 and TRBJ2-7; no definite D call. V lost 2 bases and J lost 3, with 5 bases in between. CDR1 is DFQATT and CDR2 is SNEGSKA in the germline V gene (reference sequence). The CDR3 runs to 11 residues. The chain's CDR3 is CSARWGYEQYF. The CDR3 nucleotides read TGCAGTGCTAGATGGGGCTACGAGCAGTACTTC.

This rearrangement joins TRBV20-1 to TRBJ2-3; a weak D match, TRBD2 (5 bases). Germline-derived CDR1 and CDR2 are DFQATT and SNEGSKA (reference sequence). CDR3 size: 14 residues. Trimming stripped 3 bases from V and 0 bases from J, with 10 bases between. The CDR3 DNA follows: TGCAGTGCTAGCGGGATAGGTAGCACAGATACGCAGTATTTT. This sequence encodes CSASGIGSTDTQYF.

This clonotype has a count of ten or more. The chain has TRBV24-1 and TRBJ2-7; D perhaps matches TRBD1 (6 bases). Trimming cost V 1 base and J 5 bases, with 11 bases left between them. The CDR3 totals 14 residues. Germline-derived CDR1 and CDR2 are KGHDR and SFDVKD. This CDR3 is CATSDFSRGHEQYF. DNA for the CDR3: TGTGCCACCAGTGATTTCTCCAGGGGCCACGAGCAGTACTTC.

This clonotype appeared many times. V usage is TRBV5-1 and J usage is TRBJ2-3; the match to TRBD2 covers 14 bases. The CDR3 extends over 16 amino acids. CDR1 and CDR2 (germline): SGHRS, YFSETQ. Trimming removed 5 bases from V and 7 bases from J; junction bases left unmatched: 9. The DNA of the CDR3 is TGCGCCAGCAGTTCGGGACTAGCGGGAGACGGGAATACGCAGTATTTT. Translating gives CASSSGLAGDGNTQYF.

This clonotype occurred many times. The J gene is TRBJ1-4, the V gene TRBV20-1; 10 bases agree with TRBD1. The germline CDR1 and CDR2 sequences are DFQATT and SNEGSKA (reference sequence). Trimming removed 3 bases from V and 8 bases from J; junction bases left unmatched: 3. The length of the CDR3 is 13 residues. The CDR3 nucleotides are TGCAGTGCTAGGACAGGGGGCGACGAAAAACTGTTTTTT. Translating it yields CSARTGGDEKLFF.

At least ten counts were recorded for this clonotype. V and J are TRBV20-1 and TRBJ1-5; 8 nucleotides line up with TRBD1. This CDR3 is 15 amino acids long. Unmatched junction bases numbered 1, after V lost 0 bases and J lost 0 bases. The germline V gene encodes CDR1 DFQATT and CDR2 SNEGSKA (reference sequence). CDR3 bases: TGCAGTGCTAGAGAAACAGGGGGTAGCAATCAGCCCCAGCATTTT. Protein product: CSARETGGSNQPQHF.

This clonotype appeared a few times. This chain uses TRBV6-2 or TRBV6-3 with TRBJ2-3, with D possibly matching TRBD1 (5 bases). V lost 6 bases and J 6 bases, leaving 13 bases between the germline ends. The V gene's germline CDR1 is MNHEY and CDR2 SVGEGT. This CDR3 has 13 residues. The CDR3: CASSLRVPDTQYF. In nucleotides, the CDR3 is TGTGCCAGCAGCCTCAGGGTCCCGGATACGCAGTATTTT.

The rearrangement links TRBV20-1 to TRBJ2-7, with TRBD2 matching 9 bases. The ends lost 3 bases at V and 12 bases at J; junction bases unmatched: 15. CDR1 is DFQATT, CDR2 SNEGSKA, per germline (reference sequence). The CDR3 is made up of 14 amino acids. The CDR3: CSASSGPLAGEGYF. In DNA, the CDR3 is TGCAGTGCTAGCTCGGGACCCTTAGCGGGAGAGGGGTACTTC.

This clonotype was found a few times. The rearrangement links TRBV29-1 to TRBJ2-7, with D perhaps TRBD1 (6 bases). V lost 4 bases and J 0 bases, leaving 10 bases between the germline ends. This CDR3 contains 13 residues. Looked up from germline, CDR1 is SQVTM and CDR2 is ANQGSEA. The CDR3 nucleotides are TGCAGCGTTGTGGCAGGGGACTCCTACGAGCAGTACTTC. This sequence encodes CSVVAGDSYEQYF.

The V call is TRBV7-2, the J call TRBJ2-3, with D possibly TRBD2 on 5 matching bases. The germline V gene has CDR1 SGHTA and CDR2 FQGNSA. Trimming left V 2 bases short and J 9 bases short, with 9 bases between. The CDR3 extends over 12 amino acids. CDR3 protein: CASSLQRRTQYF. The DNA of the CDR3 is TGTGCCAGCAGCTTACAGCGGCGGACGCAGTATTTT.

This clonotype was detected many times. V is TRBV29-1 and J is TRBJ1-4, with a weak D call TRBD1 (6 bases). Trimming took off 4 bases at V and 6 bases at J, with 12 bases between the two ends. Germline V gene sequence: CDR1 SQVTM, CDR2 ANQGSEA. The CDR3 runs to 13 residues. CDR3 nucleotides: TGCAGCGTTGGGGGGCAGGCGGATGAAAAACTGTTTTTT. Its translation: CSVGGQADEKLFF.

This chain links TRBV20-1 with TRBJ2-5; weak D call: TRBD2 (5 bases). V was trimmed by 0 bases and J by 5 bases, leaving 13 bases between them. Germline V gene lookup returns CDR1 DFQATT and CDR2 SNEGSKA (reference sequence). The CDR3 runs 14 residues. The CDR3 DNA reads TGCAGTGCTAGAGATCCAGGAGGCGGGGAGACCCAGTACTTC. Translation: CSARDPGGGETQYF.

This clonotype was counted many times. The genes are TRBV10-3 and TRBJ2-1; TRBD2 matches at 10 bases. The V segment lost 3 bases and the J segment 6 bases; nucleotides outside the gene matches: 5. The length of the CDR3 is 15 residues. Germline values: CDR1 ENHRY, CDR2 SYGVKD. As DNA, the CDR3 is TGTGCCATCAGTGAATCAGCGGGAGGGGGCAATGAGCAGTTCTTC. It encodes CAISESAGGGNEQFF.

This clonotype was seen at least ten times. The V and J genes are TRBV20-1 and TRBJ2-3; TRBD2 aligns across 14 bases. Germline lookup yields CDR1 DFQATT and CDR2 SNEGSKA (reference sequence). The V and J ends lost 5 bases and 4 bases, in that order; junction bases with no gene match: 11. CDR3 length equals 17 residues. CDR3 protein: CSADRPGTSGSPDTQYF. Here the CDR3 DNA reads TGCAGTGCTGACCGGCCCGGGACTAGCGGGAGCCCAGATACGCAGTATTTT.

This clonotype was seen many times. The DNA for the CDR3 is TGCGCCAGCAGCTTACAGGGGTCCTATAATTCACCCCTCCACTTT. Its translation: CASSLQGSYNSPLHF. The chain uses TRBV5-1 and TRBJ1-6; 7 nucleotides align to TRBD1. J gave up 1 base and V 2 bases, and 0 bases lay outside the gene matches. Germline V gene sequence: CDR1 SGHRS, CDR2 YFSETQ. There are 15 residues in the CDR3.

This clonotype appeared many times. This chain connects TRBV20-1 to TRBJ2-2, with D hard to call. The CDR3 is 13 amino acids. Per germline, CDR1 DFQATT and CDR2 SNEGSKA (reference sequence). V lost 0 bases and J 2 bases, leaving 4 bases between the germline ends. In nucleotides, the CDR3 is TGCAGTGCTAGAGATTTAAACACCGGGGAGCTGTTTTTT. It yields the protein CSARDLNTGELFF.

This clonotype was detected many times. In DNA, the CDR3 is TGTGCCAGCAGCGTAGTTCAGGGAACTGAAGCTTTCTTT. It translates to CASSVVQGTEAFF. The chain employs TRBV9 and TRBJ1-1, with D possibly matching TRBD1 (5 bases). Trimming removed 0 bases at V and 5 bases at J, with 8 bases between. CDR1 and CDR2 from the germline V gene are SGDLS and YYNGEE. The CDR3 covers 13 residues.

Worth noting for this clonotype: The germline gene is not matched at one end of the junction; a read error may be the cause. The rearrangement joins TRBV12-3 or TRBV12-4 to TRBJ1-5; the D gene is possibly TRBD1 (5 bases). The CDR3 consists of 15 residues. Here the CDR3 reads CASSPSGLSNQPQNF. In nucleotides, the CDR3 is TGTGCCAGCAGTCCCTCGGGACTTAGCAATCAGCCCCAGAATTTT.

This clonotype came up many times. The chain is built from TRBV29-1 and TRBJ2-3; 8 nucleotides line up with TRBD1. This CDR3 contains 14 residues. The germline V gene encodes CDR1 SQVTM and CDR2 ANQGSEA. The V gene end was trimmed by 2 bases and the J gene end by 4 bases; junction bases not matched to a gene: 5. In DNA, the CDR3 is TGCAGCGTTGAATCACAGGGGGAGCCAGATACGCAGTATTTT. It codes for CSVESQGEPDTQYF.

At least ten counts were recorded for this clonotype. The chain recombines TRBV10-3 with TRBJ2-1, with TRBD2 matching over 13 bases. V lost 6 bases and J lost 0; bases outside the gene matches: 8. Germline V gene sequence: CDR1 ENHRY, CDR2 SYGVKD. The CDR3 is 18 residues long. CDR3 in DNA: TGTGCCATCAGCCGACTAGCGGGAGGCCCCAGCTCCTACAATGAGCAGTTCTTC. Translation: CAISRLAGGPSSYNEQFF.

This clonotype was seen many times. This chain joins TRBV7-9 and TRBJ2-1; 11 bases fit TRBD2. The CDR3 sequence is 16 residues long. Germline V gives CDR1 SEHNR, CDR2 FQNEAQ (reference sequence). V lost 2 bases and J lost 4; bases outside the gene matches: 4. CDR3 in amino acids: CASSLPGTSGYNEQFF. In DNA form, the CDR3 reads TGTGCCAGCAGCTTACCCGGGACTAGCGGTTACAATGAGCAGTTCTTC.

This clonotype has just a few counts. The chain joins TRBV19 to TRBJ1-2; D is unclear. This CDR3 region has 14 residues. V gave up 8 bases and J gave up 8 bases, with 21 bases separating them. Germline V gene lookup returns CDR1 LNHDA and CDR2 SQIVND (reference sequence). The CDR3 DNA reads as TGTGCCAGTTTACGCCACGGAACAGCCCCCGGCTACACCTTC. The encoded protein is CASLRHGTAPGYTF.

This clonotype was recorded many times. The chain joins TRBV7-9 to TRBJ2-1; D is possibly TRBD2 (5 bases). CDR3 length: 16 residues. Germline V gene lookup returns CDR1 SEHNR and CDR2 FQNEAQ (reference sequence). V lost 5 bases and J 0 bases, leaving 14 bases between the germline ends. CDR3 region: CASSLPRAGSYNEQFF. CDR3 DNA: TGTGCCAGCAGCCTACCGAGGGCGGGCTCCTACAATGAGCAGTTCTTC.